This T cell receptor beta chain was identified in a study of CD8 T cells in Susac syndrome. Findings of the study overall: Acknowledgment was made by the study that its TCR sequencing and HLA analysis involved a relatively small number of individuals. Susac CD8+ clonal expansion peaked in TEMRA cells and active patients.

RNA, at about 0.5 to 1 ug, was reverse transcribed with random hexamers. immunoSEQ multiplex PCR amplified TCR beta CDR3 across 54 Vbeta, 13 Jbeta. Using its own MiXCR run on the immunoSEQ multiplex PCR reads, TCRdb lists one record per CDR3 protein. The sample yields approximately 54,000 distinct CDR3 sequences, 95% seen once. Remarks on this clonotype: The antigen is not known.

Sequences were obtained from CD8+ T cells from PBMCs. The source is a human donor with Susac syndrome.

The CDR3 spells CASSARALVSANTEAFF. CDR3 DNA: TGTGCCAGCAGTGCCCGAGCCTTAGTGTCAGCGAACACTGAAGCTTTCTTT. The V gene is TRBV25-1, the J gene TRBJ1-1; D remains ambiguous. Germline lookup yields CDR1 MGHDK and CDR2 SYGVNS. This CDR3 is built from 17 residues. The V gene lost 4 bases and the J gene lost 1 base, with 19 bases spanning the gap.